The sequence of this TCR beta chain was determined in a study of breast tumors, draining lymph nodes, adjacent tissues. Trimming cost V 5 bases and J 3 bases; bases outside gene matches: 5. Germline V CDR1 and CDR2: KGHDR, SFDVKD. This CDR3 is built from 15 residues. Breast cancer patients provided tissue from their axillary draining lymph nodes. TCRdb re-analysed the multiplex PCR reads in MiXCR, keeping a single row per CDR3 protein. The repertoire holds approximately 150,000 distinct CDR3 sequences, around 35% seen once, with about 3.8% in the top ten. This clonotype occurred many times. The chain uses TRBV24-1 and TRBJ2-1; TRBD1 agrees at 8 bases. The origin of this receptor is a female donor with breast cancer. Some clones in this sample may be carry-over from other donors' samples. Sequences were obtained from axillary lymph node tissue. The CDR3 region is CATSGRDRSYNEQFF. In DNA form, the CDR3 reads TGTGCCACCAGTGGCCGGGACAGGAGCTACAATGAGCAGTTCTTC.